One sample yielded the 10 T cell receptor beta chains listed below, sequenced in a study of blood T cell repertoires in COVID-19. The repertoire was sequenced with immunoSEQ multiplex PCR; TCRdb's copy has only in-frame clones and lacks some. The profile covers about 31,000 clones, with about 90% appearing a single time and roughly 5% taken by the ten largest. Sequencing was carried out using peripheral blood. The receptors were sampled from a human donor in a cohort sampled during active COVID-19.

CDR3 sequence reads: CSGGITGELFF. CDR3 nucleotides: TGCAGCGGAGGGATCACCGGGGAGCTGTTTTTT. This chain joins TRBV29-1 and TRBJ2-2; D is possibly TRBD2 (5 bases). The germline gives CDR1 SQVTM, CDR2 ANQGSEA. This CDR3 is 11 amino acids long. With 7 bases removed from V and 4 bases from J, the gap between germline ends came to 7 bases.

The J gene is TRBJ2-1, the V gene TRBV4-2; a possible D gene is TRBD2 (7 bases). Per germline, CDR1 LGHNA and CDR2 YNFKEQ. V shed 5 bases and J shed 4 bases, with 18 bases lying between them. CDR3 size: 16 residues. CDR3 residues: CASSYPEGGGYNEQFF. The DNA of the CDR3 is TGTGCCAGCAGCTACCCTGAGGGGGGGGGTTACAATGAGCAGTTCTTC.

This clone showed up just once. The chain is built from TRBV7-2 and TRBJ2-1; TRBD2 agrees at 10 bases. The CDR3 length is 16 residues. Unmatched junction bases numbered 8, after V lost 1 base and J lost 8 bases. Germline CDR1 is SGHTA and CDR2 is FQGNSA. This chain's CDR3 is CASSLGAGLADDEQFF. DNA for the CDR3: TGTGCCAGCAGCTTAGGGGCCGGACTAGCGGACGATGAGCAGTTCTTC.

This clone appeared once. CDR3 bases: TGTGCCTGGGTGAAGACACCTTACAATGAGCAGTTCTTC. The encoded protein is CAWVKTPYNEQFF. The genes are TRBV30 and TRBJ2-1; D unclear. The V and J ends lost 5 bases and 4 bases respectively, with 12 bases between them. This CDR3 region has 13 residues. The germline V gene encodes CDR1 GTSNPN and CDR2 SVGIG (reference sequence).

This clone was recorded once. The V and J genes are TRBV4-1 and TRBJ2-1; 7 bases are shared with TRBD1. The CDR3 sequence is 15 residues long. The germline gives CDR1 MGHRA, CDR2 YSYEKL. V was pared by 6 bases and J by 0 bases, with 5 bases of the junction left unmatched. CDR3 loop: CASSPTGSSYNEQFF. The CDR3 DNA reads as TGCGCCAGCAGTCCGACAGGGAGCTCCTACAATGAGCAGTTCTTC.

The table lists this clone with a count of one. The chain joins TRBV29-1 to TRBJ2-6; D not certain. Germline assignment: CDR1 SQVTM and CDR2 ANQGSEA. This CDR3 region has 15 residues. Trimming took 0 bases from V and 0 from J, leaving 6 bases between them. The CDR3 nucleotides are TGCAGCGTTGAAGACAGGCACTCTGGGGCCAACGTCCTGACTTTC. It encodes CSVEDRHSGANVLTF. Supplemented by reference TRBV29-1 and TRBJ2-6, the full variable domain reads SAVISQKPSRDICQRGTSLTIQCQVDSQVTMMFWYRQQPGQSLTLIATANQGSEATYESGFVIDKFPISRPNLTFSTLTVSNMSPEDSSIYLCSVEDRHSGANVLTFGAGSRLTVL.

A few counts support this clone. This chain links TRBV10-2 with TRBJ1-6; D not certain. Germline assignment: CDR1 WSHSY and CDR2 SAAADI. The CDR3 runs to 14 residues. Trimming pared 2 bases from V and 10 bases from J, leaving 12 bases between. As DNA, the CDR3 is TGCGCCAGCAGTGAGATCGGGGAGCGGTCACCCCTCCACTTT. The encoded protein is CASSEIGERSPLHF.

The rearrangement joins TRBV28 to TRBJ1-5; possible D gene TRBD1, 6 bases. CDR3 length equals 14 residues. V was pared by 5 bases and J by 5 bases, with 13 bases between. Germline V CDR1 and CDR2: MDHEN, SYDVKM. The CDR3 is CASSTEQGYQPQHF. The CDR3 DNA reads as TGTGCCAGCAGTACGGAACAGGGTTATCAGCCCCAGCATTTT.

In its sample, this clone was seen a few times. The chain couples TRBV12-5 to TRBJ1-6; 7 bases are shared with TRBD1. Germline lookup yields CDR1 LGHNT and CDR2 FRNRAP. The V segment lost 6 bases and the J segment 6 bases; nucleotides outside the gene matches: 5. The CDR3 runs 14 residues. CDR3 nucleotide sequence: TGTGCTAGTGGCTCGACAGGGTTTAATTCACCCCTCCACTTT. Translated, it gives CASGSTGFNSPLHF.

V and J are TRBV19 and TRBJ1-6; 9 bases agree with TRBD1. CDR1 LNHDA and CDR2 SQIVND come from the germline V gene (reference sequence). The CDR3 extends over 19 amino acids. The V gene end was trimmed by 3 bases and the J gene end by 0 bases; junction bases not matched to a gene: 9. The CDR3 sequence is CASSIDGQGIFSYNSPLHF. As DNA, the CDR3 is TGTGCCAGTAGTATTGATGGACAGGGGATCTTCTCCTATAATTCACCCCTCCACTTT.